The rows below give T cell receptor beta chains drawn from one sample of a study of PD-L1 blockade in urothelial cancer. The table came from immunoSEQ multiplex PCR; TCRdb's copy has only in-frame clones and leaves some out. The sample carries about 52,000 clones, approximately 77% recorded once. Sequences were derived from PBMCs, sampled around atezolizumab (anti-PD-L1) treatment. These receptors all stem from a man between 70 and 80 years old with urothelial cancer. Both conserved end residues are part of each CDR3. Rows may omit the clone size; those that give it use once, few, many or a size class.

V gene	clone size	J gene	CDR3 protein
TRBV4-2	-	TRBJ2-3	CASSQVAGTSGSTDTQYF
TRBV11-3	once	TRBJ1-3	CASSPRRGPGNTIYF
TRBV9	once	TRBJ2-7	CASSAGASAEYYEQYF
TRBV7-3	-	TRBJ2-1	CASSLWGGLSYNEQFF
TRBV7-3	-	TRBJ2-1	CASSLSGTSSEQFF
TRBV30	-	TRBJ2-1	CALSRAYNEQFF
TRBV7-8	-	TRBJ1-4	CASSLGQGGGSEKLFF
TRBV2	-	TRBJ2-2	CASSVASGGRNTGELFF
TRBV19	-	TRBJ2-1	CASSKQRDNEQFF
TRBV7-9	-	TRBJ2-1	CASSFPWSTYNEQFF
TRBV7-9	few	TRBJ1-3	CASSPLATDGQVSGNTIYF
TRBV5-1	-	TRBJ2-5	CASSPSGGARETQYF
TRBV30	-	TRBJ2-7	CAWSRDHTYEQYF
TRBV18	-	TRBJ2-2	CASSPRGARETGELFF
TRBV5-6	-	TRBJ1-6	CASSLVEGAPLHF
TRBV19	few	TRBJ1-2	CASTGGRQHGYTF
TRBV6-5	-	TRBJ2-3	CASSLPRGTQYF
TRBV10-3	-	TRBJ1-6	CAISEGKTGTSPLHF
TRBV2	-	TRBJ2-2	CASSSASRAGELFF
TRBV7-2	-	TRBJ2-7	CASSLVSQGNYEQYF
TRBV6-4	-	TRBJ2-1	CASSERAGSSYNEQFF
TRBV9	-	TRBJ1-1	CASSVSLNTEAFF
TRBV2	-	TRBJ1-5	CASSGQYNQPQHF
TRBV9	-	TRBJ2-5	CASSPGTRFEETQYF
TRBV6-1	-	TRBJ2-1	CASSEWNIRRVIYNEQFF
TRBV19	-	TRBJ2-7	CASSIEGTGNSYEQYF
TRBV9	-	TRBJ1-3	CASSVQGALGNTIYF
TRBV25-1	-	TRBJ2-2	CASSGWGGTGELFF
TRBV4-2	once	TRBJ1-2	CASSQENAAHGYTF
TRBV27	-	TRBJ2-7	CASSFGGPIYEQYF
TRBV7-9	-	TRBJ2-5	CASSLVLAGYQETQYF
TRBV5-1	-	TRBJ2-1	CASSLELAGAYNEQFF
TRBV30	-	TRBJ2-1	CAWSVATSEGDEQFF
TRBV30	-	TRBJ1-3	CAWSIGRAENTIYF
TRBV5-1	-	TRBJ1-1	CASSPVLQANTEAFF
TRBV6-1	-	TRBJ2-1	CASSEISGTSGRRYNEQFF
TRBV19	-	TRBJ2-7	CASSIDQAISYEQYF
TRBV7-2	-	TRBJ2-1	CASSLRGKVEQFF
TRBV4-1	once	TRBJ1-1	CASSRAGTGGTEAFF
TRBV5-5	-	TRBJ1-1	CASSLGRRVGSEAFF
TRBV6-4	-	TRBJ2-1	CATRGRPENYNEQFF
TRBV2	-	TRBJ2-3	CASSPGRGNTQYF
TRBV28	-	TRBJ2-4	CASSLGGGLAKNIQYF
TRBV27	once	TRBJ2-3	CASSLSWGHRTDTQYF
TRBV11-2	-	TRBJ2-1	CASSFGASGGYNEQFF
TRBV7-9	-	TRBJ2-7	CASSRGKDPSYEQYF
TRBV21-1	-	TRBJ1-1	CASSKPREEGAPMNTEAFF
TRBV28	-	TRBJ2-5	CASSNPWRETQYF
TRBV4-1	-	TRBJ2-4	CASSPSVLAKNIQYF
TRBV6-5	few	TRBJ1-1	CASSWQGANRATEAFF
TRBV7-2	few	TRBJ2-1	CASSVDRATYNEQFF
TRBV25-1	-	TRBJ1-3	CASSEFRGYSGNTIYF
TRBV25-1	-	TRBJ2-3	CASSARRRGLRTDTQYF
TRBV7-9	-	TRBJ2-2	CASSFQRSANTGELFF
TRBV5-1	-	TRBJ2-6	CASSPQGGGANVLTF
TRBV28	-	TRBJ2-1	CASSLDSAGDEQFF
TRBV28	few	TRBJ1-5	CASSSPGYSNQPQHF
TRBV6-5	-	TRBJ1-2	CASRIGHNTNYGYTF
TRBV18	few	TRBJ1-1	CASSYRDTEAFF